The following is a TCR beta chain sequence with its context. The sample originates from a study of blood T cell repertoires in COVID-19. Study-wide context: Acute-phase and convalescent COVID-19 samples originated in the United States, Italy and Spain. Sample material is recorded as cDNA or gDNA derived from T cells, B-cell-depleted T cells, or PBMCs.

How the authors handled the data: Estimation of nucleated cell counts relied on the amplification of reference gene primers. Here immunoSEQ multiplex PCR was the method, and the copy in TCRdb shows in-frame clones only, minus some. V, J and clone size were drawn from that table, and D and trimming were deduced from the DNA. This table has approximately 150,000 clones, roughly four fifths appearing once. This TCR was sampled from a human donor with acute or convalescent COVID-19. The donor label of this sample is uncertain. The material sequenced was peripheral blood.

CDR3 sequence reads: CASSATGDTQYF. The CDR3 DNA is TGTGCCAGTAGTGCAACAGGAGATACGCAGTATTTT. The chain employs TRBV19 and TRBJ2-3, with a weak D call TRBD1 (5 bases). Germline V CDR1 and CDR2: LNHDA, SQIVND (reference sequence). V was trimmed by 5 bases and J by 5 bases, leaving 8 bases between them. The CDR3 totals 12 residues.